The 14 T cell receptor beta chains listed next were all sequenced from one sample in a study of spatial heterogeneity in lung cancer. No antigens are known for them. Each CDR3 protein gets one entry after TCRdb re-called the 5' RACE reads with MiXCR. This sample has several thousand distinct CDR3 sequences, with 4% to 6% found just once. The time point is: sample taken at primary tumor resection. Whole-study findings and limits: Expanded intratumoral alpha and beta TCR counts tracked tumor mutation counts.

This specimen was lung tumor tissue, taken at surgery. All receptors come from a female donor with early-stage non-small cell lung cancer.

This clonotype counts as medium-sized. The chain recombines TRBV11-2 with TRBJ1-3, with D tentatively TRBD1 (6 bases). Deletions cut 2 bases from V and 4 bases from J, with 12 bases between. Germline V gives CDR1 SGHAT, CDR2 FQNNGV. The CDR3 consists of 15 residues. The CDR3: CASSLMGARGNTIYF. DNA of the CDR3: TGTGCCAGCAGCTTAATGGGGGCGCGAGGAAACACCATATATTTT.

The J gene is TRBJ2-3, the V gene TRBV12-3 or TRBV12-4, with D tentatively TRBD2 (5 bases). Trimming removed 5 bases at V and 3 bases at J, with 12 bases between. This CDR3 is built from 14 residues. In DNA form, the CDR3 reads TGTGCCAGCAGTGCAACTTCGGGGACAGATACGCAGTATTTT. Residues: CASSATSGTDTQYF.

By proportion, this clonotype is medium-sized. The CDR3 coding sequence is TGTGCCAGCAGCCCTGAAGGCATGACAGGGGTTCAGTACTTC. Residues: CASSPEGMTGVQYF. V gene TRBV9 combines with J gene TRBJ2-4; 8 bases align to TRBD1. The CDR3 is 14 amino acids. The V and J ends lost 4 bases and 11 bases, in that order; junction bases with no gene match: 11. Germline lookup yields CDR1 SGDLS and CDR2 YYNGEE.

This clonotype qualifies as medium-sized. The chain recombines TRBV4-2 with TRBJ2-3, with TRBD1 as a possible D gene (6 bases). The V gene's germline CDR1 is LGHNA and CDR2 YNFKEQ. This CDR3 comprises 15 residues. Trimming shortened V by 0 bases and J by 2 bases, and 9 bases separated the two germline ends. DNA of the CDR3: TGTGCCAGCAGCCAAGAGGCAGGGGACACAGATACGCAGTATTTT. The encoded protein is CASSQEAGDTDTQYF.

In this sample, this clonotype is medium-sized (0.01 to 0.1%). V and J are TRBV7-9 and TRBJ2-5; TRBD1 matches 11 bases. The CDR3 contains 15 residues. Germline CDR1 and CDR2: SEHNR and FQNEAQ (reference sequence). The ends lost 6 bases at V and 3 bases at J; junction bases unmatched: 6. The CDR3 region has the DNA TGTGCCAGCAGTCGGGACAGGGGGAGAGAAGAGACCCAGTACTTC. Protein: CASSRDRGREETQYF. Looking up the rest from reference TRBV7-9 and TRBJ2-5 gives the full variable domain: DTGVSQNPRHKITKRGQNVTFRCDPISEHNRLYWYRQTLGQGPEFLTYFQNEAQLEKSRLLSDRFSAERPKGSFSTLEIQRTEQGDSAMYLCASSRDRGREETQYFGPGTRLLVL.

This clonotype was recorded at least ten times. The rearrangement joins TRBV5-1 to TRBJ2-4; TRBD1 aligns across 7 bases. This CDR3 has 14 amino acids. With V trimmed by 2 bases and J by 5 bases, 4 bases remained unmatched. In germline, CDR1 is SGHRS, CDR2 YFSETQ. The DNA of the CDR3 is TGCGCCAGCAGCTTCGACAGGGCCGAAAACATTCAGTACTTC. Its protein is CASSFDRAENIQYF.

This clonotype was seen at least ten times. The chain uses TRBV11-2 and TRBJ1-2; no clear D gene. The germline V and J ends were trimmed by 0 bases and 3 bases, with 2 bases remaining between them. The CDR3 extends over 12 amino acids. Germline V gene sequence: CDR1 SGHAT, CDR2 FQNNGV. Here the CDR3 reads CASSLDYYGYTF. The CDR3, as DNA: TGTGCCAGCAGCTTAGATTACTATGGCTACACCTTC.

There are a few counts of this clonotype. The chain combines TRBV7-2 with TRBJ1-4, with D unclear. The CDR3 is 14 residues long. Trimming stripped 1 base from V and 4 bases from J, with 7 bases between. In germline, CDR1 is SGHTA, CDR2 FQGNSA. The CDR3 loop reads CASSLDRNNEKLFF. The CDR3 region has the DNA TGTGCCAGCAGCTTAGACAGAAATAATGAAAAACTGTTTTTT.

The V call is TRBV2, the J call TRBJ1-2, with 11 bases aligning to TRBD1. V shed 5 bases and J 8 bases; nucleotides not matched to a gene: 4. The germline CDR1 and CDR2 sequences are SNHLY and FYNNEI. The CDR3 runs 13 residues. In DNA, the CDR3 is TGTGCCAGCAGTCGAGGGACAGGGGGAGGCTACACCTTC. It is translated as CASSRGTGGGYTF.

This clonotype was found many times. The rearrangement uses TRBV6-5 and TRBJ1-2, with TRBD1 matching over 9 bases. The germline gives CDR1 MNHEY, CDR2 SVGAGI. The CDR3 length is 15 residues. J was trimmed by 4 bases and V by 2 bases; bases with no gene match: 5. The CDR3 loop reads CASSYPGQGSYGYTF. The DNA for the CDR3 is TGTGCCAGCAGTTACCCGGGACAGGGATCCTATGGCTACACCTTC.

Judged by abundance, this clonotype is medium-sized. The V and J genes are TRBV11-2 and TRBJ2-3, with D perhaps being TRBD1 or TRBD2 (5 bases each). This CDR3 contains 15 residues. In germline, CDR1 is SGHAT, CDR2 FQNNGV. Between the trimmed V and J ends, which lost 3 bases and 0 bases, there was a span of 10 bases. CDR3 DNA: TGTGCCAGCAGCTTCTCGGGGCCCAGCACAGATACGCAGTATTTT. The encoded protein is CASSFSGPSTDTQYF.

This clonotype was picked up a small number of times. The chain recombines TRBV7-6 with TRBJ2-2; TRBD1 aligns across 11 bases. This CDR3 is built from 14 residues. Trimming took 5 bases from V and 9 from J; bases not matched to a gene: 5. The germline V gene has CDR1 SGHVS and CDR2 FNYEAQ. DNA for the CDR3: TGTGCCAGCAGCACTGGACAGGGGGCCAGGGAGCTGTTTTTT. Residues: CASSTGQGARELFF.

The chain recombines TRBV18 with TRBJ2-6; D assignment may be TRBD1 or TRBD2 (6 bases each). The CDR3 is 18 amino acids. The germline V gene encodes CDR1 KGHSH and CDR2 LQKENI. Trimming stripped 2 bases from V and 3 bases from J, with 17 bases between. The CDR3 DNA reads TGTGCCAGCTCACCAGAGGGGGGCTCGTTTGGTGGGGCCAACGTCCTGACTTTC. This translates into CASSPEGGSFGGANVLTF.

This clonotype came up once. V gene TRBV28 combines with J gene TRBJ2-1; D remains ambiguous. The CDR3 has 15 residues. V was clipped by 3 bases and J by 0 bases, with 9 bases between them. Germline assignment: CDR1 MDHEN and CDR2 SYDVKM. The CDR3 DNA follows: TGTGCCAGCAGTTTGGGCGAGAGCTCCTACAATGAGCAGTTCTTC. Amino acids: CASSLGESSYNEQFF.